This T cell receptor (beta chain) was recorded in a study of molecular identifiers for immune sequencing clone quantification. A word on this clonotype: This may be a read error, as it is one base from a much larger clone.

Trimming removed 5 bases from V and 7 bases from J, with 20 bases in between. This CDR3 region has 15 residues. CDR1 and CDR2 from the germline V gene are MNHEY and SMNVEV (reference sequence). TCRdb reprocessed the PCR reads via MiXCR and lists one record per CDR3 protein. In the table there are tens of thousands of distinct CDR3 sequences, around 17% of which are singletons. The specimen sequenced was naive CD8+ T cells from blood, with Jurkat cell RNA spiked in. Subset specified: FACS-sorted CD8+CD4-CCR7+CD45RA+ naive T cells. This TCR was sampled from a human donor in good health. Some libraries in this study had Jurkat cell RNA spiked in. The chain carries TRBV27 and TRBJ1-1; D is possibly TRBD1 (6 bases). The CDR3 bases are TGTGCCAGCAGTGCCGGACAGTATTGGTCCATTGAAGCTTTCTTT. It translates to CASSAGQYWSIEAFF.